This T cell receptor (beta chain) was captured by sequencing in a study of control samples from healthy donors and cancer patients. The V end was cut by 5 bases, the J end by 3 bases, with 14 bases between. This CDR3 is 15 amino acids long. Germline assignment: CDR1 LNHDA and CDR2 SQIVND (reference sequence). TCRdb's table, derived via immunoSEQ multiplex PCR, lists solely in-frame clones and lacks some. This sample has 170,000 or so clones, with around 94% found just once. This clone came up once. Sequencing used blood. The chain couples TRBV19 to TRBJ1-5; no clear D. The origin of this receptor is a woman between 18 and 30 years old in good health. This CDR3 reads CASSWVAGANQPQHF. The CDR3, as DNA: TGTGCCAGTAGTTGGGTGGCGGGCGCCAATCAGCCCCAGCATTTT.